Listed here is a single TCR beta chain. As yet, its antigen is unknown. The sample originates from a study of cytomegalovirus exposure and HLA in healthy donors. Study overall: Caucasian-associated ancestry cluster membership applied to about 80% of about 370 genotyped donors. Study findings and constraints: According to the study, 160 or so TCR beta chains were cytomegalovirus-associated. Reported findings show TCR beta sequences accurately forecast HLA-A and HLA-B alleles in most subjects.

This PCR relied on a set of 60 Vbeta primers and 13 Jbeta primers. The assay was immunoSEQ multiplex PCR, and TCRdb's table has in-frame clones only and misses some. The repertoire consists of about 150,000 clones, with about 68% occurring once and the leading ten covering around 1.5%. The CDR3 contains 15 residues. The V gene lost 2 bases and the J gene lost 5 bases, with 14 bases spanning the gap. CDR1 is SEHNR and CDR2 is FQNEAQ in the germline V gene (reference sequence). Each of the donors was a healthy bone marrow donor. The V and J genes are TRBV7-9 and TRBJ2-3; D is perhaps TRBD2 (6 bases). This clonotype was sampled from a man aged 18-30 years in good health and CMV-seronegative. The sequenced material came from PBMCs. The CDR3 sequence: CASSLRRGSGDTQYF. The CDR3 bases are TGTGCCAGCAGCTTACGCCGGGGGAGCGGAGATACGCAGTATTTT.